Listed here is a single T cell receptor beta chain. What antigen it recognizes has not been identified. One base away there is no much larger clone; base qualities are not given. The cohort consisted of 600 to 750 healthy bone marrow donors. At the time of sampling, all cohort members were nominally healthy, though unrecorded immune exposures were likely present. The donor tested CMV seronegative, placing the donor among the 350 or so seronegative members of the cohort. A peripheral blood sample was provided by each donor, and peripheral blood mononuclear cells were used for TCR beta sequencing. The Qiagen DNeasy Blood Extraction Kit was used to extract genomic DNA from the blood cell samples. The entry originates in a study of cytomegalovirus exposure and HLA in healthy donors (dated by TCRdb to 2016 to 2017). For the study in its entirety: According to an earlier analysis of 587 of the donors, about 179 million T cells yielded roughly 110 million unique TCR beta sequences and about 300 Gb of sequence data. Around 330 gigabases of sequencing data and roughly 81 million unique TCR sequences made up an early release that covered nearly 650 HLA-typed donors. Along with the roughly 710-subject first cohort, a separate validation cohort of around 120 different subjects was used. Among about 360 genotyped donors of the cohort, an average of roughly 240,000 unique TCR beta nucleotide sequences were sequenced per donor, roughly 18% of them non-productive. The study aimed to test whether cataloging public T cell receptors could reveal signatures of past pathogen exposure. The number of donors typed differed by locus, with roughly 620-640 for A, B, C, DRB1 and DQB1, around 500 for DQA1, approximately 570 for DPA1, and approximately 470 for DPB1. The T cell repertoires of under 700 subjects were profiled by immunosequencing and related to cytomegalovirus serostatus. Rather than using new phenotypic data, the later analysis identified candidate immune exposures from TCR beta sequences and from how often those sequences occurred across donors. To study patterns of TCR occurrence, a later analysis re-analyzed previously published TCR beta repertoires from 550 to 800 donors and added high-resolution HLA genotyping. A later genetic analysis used genome-wide SNP genotypes for about 60% of the roughly 700 donors, treating that subset as a discovery cohort. The genetic ancestry cluster associated with self-reported Caucasian donors included roughly four fifths of the 398 genotyped donors. An earlier analysis of roughly 600 of the donors used high-throughput TCR beta sequencing to judge whether each TCR beta V gene segment behaved as functional or pseudogenic. Class I and class II HLA loci were covered by the typing at four-digit resolution. High-throughput TCR immunosequencing, statistical association of individual TCRs with disease status, and machine learning were combined to predict cytomegalovirus infection status. All discovery cohort repertoires had been generated using a single sequencing platform. Donor age, sex, ethnicity and CMV serostatus were compiled together with the repertoire data. Because of strong linkage in the cohort, a handful of DR-DQ haplotypes were treated as single units for association and clustering. What the work shows at the level of the full study, not this receptor alone: The sequencing pipeline was judged likely to have produced a cluster of highly shared sequence variants as a technical artifact. Presence/absence analyses assumed roughly uniform sequencing depth across donors, an assumption that may not hold. Several of the top co-occurrence clusters appeared to be linked to parvovirus B19, influenza, CMV and Epstein-Barr virus, according to a later analysis. Three of the identified cytomegalovirus-associated TCR beta chains were confirmed in vitro to be specific for cytomegalovirus antigens. When HLA alleles, especially DR and DQ, strongly co-occurred, attributing TCR associations to individual alleles was difficult. The classifier was reported to diagnose cytomegalovirus status with high specificity and sensitivity in both the original cohort and the validation cohort. Compared with the 666-donor mean, donors in an Asian-associated ancestry cluster had fewer N-insertions in productive TCRs, according to a later genetic analysis. The cohort was sequenced for TCR beta chains only, and without alpha or paired-chain data the features that could be detected were limited. CMV serostatus was the only immune exposure information available for the cohort. A later analysis found that TCR association rates varied across HLA loci, with DRB1 alleles showing the most associated TCRs and HLA-C alleles the fewest. In a later analysis, most CMV-associated TCR beta chains were found to appear HLA-restricted, with HLA associations seemingly driven largely by CMV exposure. A further reported finding was that TCR beta sequences accurately predicted the HLA-A and HLA-B alleles for most subjects in the first cohort. Specific HLA alleles were associated with roughly 17,000 TCR beta sequences at a false discovery rate of 0.05 in a later analysis. An association between a missense DCLRE1C variant and V-gene and J-gene trimming of TCR beta chains was found in a later genetic analysis and replicated in an independent cohort. The earlier analysis of 450 to 700 of the donors excluded roughly 17 rarely observed V segments, including chromosome 9 orphons, because counts were too low. Most TCR sequences were observed very rarely across donors, whereas some public TCRs were present in many individuals. HLA typing was unavailable for some donors at each locus, so association tests used only the typed subset. Correlated functional status among segregating V segments might be attributable to linkage disequilibrium, but an unknown experimental factor could not be ruled out. In an earlier analysis of about 600 of the donors, most TCR beta V segments appeared in productive rearrangements about 87% or about 30% of the time, broadly matching IMGT annotations. In a later analysis, HLA-associated TCR beta chains were found to be more clonally expanded and to have lower generation probabilities than equally common non-associated chains. The study gave a list of 150 to 200 TCR beta chains associated with cytomegalovirus. The authors suggested that the approach could potentially be extended to other disease states and immunological phenotypes.

The method behind the library was the immunoSEQ multiplex PCR assay. For the multiplex PCR, a mixture combining 60 forward primers for TCR Vbeta segments and 13 reverse primers for TCR Jbeta segments was used. Amplification of the CDR3 region of rearranged TCR beta genes was performed with a multiplex PCR assay on genomic DNA. The Illumina HiSeq System was used to sequence the amplified TCR beta libraries as 87-base-pair reads. From the authors' description of their analysis: In a later analysis, some 80 million unique TCR beta chains were counted across the 500 to 700 repertoires, and roughly 11 million of these chains were shared by at least two donors. Raw reads were error-corrected and collapsed into unique sequences with a nearest-neighbor algorithm that merged closely related sequences to remove PCR and sequencing errors. CDR3 sequences were aligned to IMGT reference sequences to assign V, D and J gene segments. For a sequence to be retained, a match of at least six nucleotides to both a V gene segment and a J gene segment was required. A rearrangement counted as productive if the CDR3 had no stop codons and remained in frame with V and J, and every other rearrangement counted as non-productive. CDR3 was defined according to IMGT convention as the region running from the second conserved V-encoded cysteine to the conserved J-encoded phenylalanine. Sequences without an unambiguous match to a single V gene segment were excluded from the earlier analysis of about 600 of the donors. In an earlier analysis of 450 to 700 of the donors, V segments were called functional above 56.7% productive rearrangements and were called segregating when the between-donor standard deviation exceeded 5%. A statistical classification framework was built to diagnose cytomegalovirus status from the catalog of TCR beta chain sequences. V and J gene assignment, in a later analysis, came from comparing TCR nucleotide sequences with IMGT/GENE-DB human TR gene sequences. The TCRdist pipeline was used in a later analysis to assign CDR3 sequences and most-parsimonious VDJ recombination scenarios. In a later analysis, each TCR beta chain was defined by its CDR3 amino acid sequence together with its V-gene family, and reads lacking a unique V-gene family were excluded. As a way to deal with suspected cross-contamination and a sequencing artifact, a later analysis dropped nearly 600 nucleotide sequences that were highly shared and had low generation probability. A later analysis calculated a clonal expansion index for each public chain from normalized within-repertoire ranks of inferred template counts. In a later analysis, generation probabilities were computed with a VDJ recombination model fitted to out-of-frame rearrangements, and the resulting probabilities were checked against IGoR. In a later analysis, TCR-TCR, TCR-HLA and TCR-CMV co-occurrence was scored with hypergeometric tests, and a repertoire-size bias correction was applied to TCR pairs. To estimate false discovery rates, a later analysis permuted the HLA or CMV assignments 20 times. In a later analysis, co-occurring TCRs were grouped using DBSCAN, with TCRdist sequence similarity added in when clustering inside HLA-allele-positive subsets. Co-occurrence clustering excluded repertoires with fewer than 30,000 or more than 120,000 public chains, plus five with anomalous nucleotide sharing. TCRdb's version of the immuneACCESS table is confined to in-frame rearrangements and falls short of the full clone set. An unresolved V gene accounts for under half of the shortfall where checked; the remainder is of unknown origin. Clone size and V and J calls were adopted from that table, with D and trimming inferred from the DNA. The sample yields approximately 140,000 clones; 70% to 85% were counted once. Less than 2% of the sample is held by the ten biggest clonotypes.

What was sequenced was PBMCs. The sequence derives from a woman in her 40s in good health and CMV-seronegative.

The CDR3 reads as follows: CASKGEVSYEQYF. The sequence in DNA is TGTGCCAGCAAAGGGGAGGTTTCCTACGAGCAGTACTTC. The rearrangement combines TRBV21-1 with TRBJ2-7; the table's TRBD2 call for D was not verified on the DNA. TRBV21-1 is noted as a pseudogene. From the cysteine through the phenylalanine, the CDR3 covers 13 amino acids. The retained sequence is limited to the CDR3, 39 bases, with the frame set at the first base.